This T cell receptor (beta chain) was documented in a study of T cell changes during pregnancy in multiple sclerosis. Repertoires were generated with immunoSEQ multiplex PCR, while TCRdb's copy carries only in-frame clones and drops some. The sample has about 76,000 clones, 93% seen once. There are 13 residues in the CDR3. Germline CDR1 and CDR2: KGHSH and LQKENI. Unmatched junction bases numbered 4, after V lost 6 bases and J lost 4 bases. The TCR sequence derives from a female donor with multiple sclerosis, enrolled in a pregnancy study. The source was peripheral blood, collected in the second trimester of pregnancy. The J gene is TRBJ1-1, the V gene TRBV18; 8 nucleotides agree with TRBD1. The DNA of the CDR3 is TGTGCCAGCTCTCCCACAGGGGGCACTGAAGCTTTCTTT. It encodes CASSPTGGTEAFF. The full variable domain, completed using reference TRBV18 and TRBJ1-1, is NAGVMQNPRHLVRRRGQEARLRCSPMKGHSHVYWYRQLPEEGLKFMVYLQKENIIDESGMPKERFSAEFPKEGPSILRIQQVVRGDSAAYFCASSPTGGTEAFFGQGTRLTVV.